This paragraph covers one TCR beta chain sequence. Antigen specificity is unknown. Assay used: immunoSEQ multiplex PCR; TCRdb lists only in-frame clones, some missing. The sample has roughly 60,000 clones, about 74% seen once. The data were obtained in a study of early stage breast cancer tumors. Study-level background: Invasive lobular carcinomas made up four of 12 ER+/PR+/HER2- tumors. Study-wide points: In about 90% of the 16 patients, blood comparison separated tumor from normal breast. Compared with adjacent normal breast, tumors showed approximately 2.5-fold denser, more clonal T cells.

V was clipped by 5 bases and J by 2 bases, with 22 bases between them. Germline values: CDR1 SGHAT, CDR2 FQNNGV. The CDR3 spans 17 residues. The sample consisted of blood. This chain joins TRBV11-2 and TRBJ2-7; D may be TRBD2 (7 bases). The TCR sequence derives from a person aged 30 to 40 with breast cancer. The CDR3 here is CASSPRGAGAPTYEQYF. For the CDR3, the DNA is TGTGCCAGCAGCCCGCGCGGGGCGGGGGCCCCCACCTACGAGCAGTACTTC.